What follows describes a single TCR beta chain. This clonotype has more than one count but fewer than ten. Its binding antigen is unknown. There are no base qualities to consult, and no much larger clone falls within one base. The germline V gene supplies CDR1 MDHEN and CDR2 SYDVKM. Reading from cysteine to phenylalanine, the CDR3 counts 13 amino acids. The read is trimmed to its CDR3 DNA, 39 bases read in frame from base 1. V gives up 5 bases and J gives up 10 bases, and the segment between their germline ends measures 17 bases. This sample was included in a study of regulatory T cells in long-lasting Graves disease (dated by TCRdb to the early 2020s). For context, the study as a whole: Antithyroid drugs had been taken for less than 3 months by newly diagnosed Graves' disease patients. Peripheral blood TCR sequencing and RNA sequencing compared persistent Graves' disease patients with newly diagnosed Graves' disease patients. The study took place in China and was registered as a clinical trial. A total of about 35 samples underwent TCR sequencing, from 13 patients with persistent Graves' disease and 20 patients with newly diagnosed Graves' disease.

The sample's time point, from its label and the paper: newly diagnosed GD, antithyroid drugs for less than 3 months. For both TCR sequencing and RNA sequencing, RNA was extracted from PBMCs using TRIzol. Graves' disease was diagnosed according to American Thyroid Association guidelines. Patients were recruited from an endocrinology department in Xi'an, China. Each patient gave roughly 8.4 milliliters of peripheral blood, collected in an EDTA anticoagulant tube. Ficoll Paque Plus density gradient separation was used to isolate PBMCs, and no further T cell sorting was done. An Agilent 2100 Bioanalyzer and agarose gel were used to check RNA quality, while a NanoDrop 2000 measured RNA concentration. To prepare the library, multiplex PCR was applied. The instrument was an Illumina HiSeq 4000. CDR3 regions were amplified by Arm-PCR with iRepertoire HTBI primers to construct TCR beta libraries. PCR products were gel purified before sequencing. In the source study's methods: Across samples, 62 TRBV and 13 to 15 TRBJ segments were identified and used for gene usage analysis of CDR3 amino acid clonotypes. COPE and FqMerger were used to merge the filtered high-quality paired reads into contigs. BLAST was used to align contigs to the IMGT TRBV, TRBD and TRBJ reference genes, and CDR3 was defined following IMGT. Clonotypes above 0.1% frequency were classified as highly expanded clones. Repertoire diversity was measured by Shannon entropy, and V-J evenness by the Gini coefficient. A clonotype was considered public if more than one individual shared it. The raw public reads went through TCRdb reprocessing: fastp at Q25, MiXCR clone calling, in-frame beta chains kept. For every CDR3 protein sequence, its rows merge into one entry that carries the most common genes and DNA. Clone size and V and J calls follow TCRdb, not the original study. The sample table shows 500,000 to 700,000 distinct CDR3 sequences, and approximately 15% are seen once. The top ten clones comprise around a sixth of the sample.

What the study reported, not specific to this receptor: Sequencing and analysis were restricted to the TCR beta chain. Because the primary lesion, thyroid tissue, could not be accessed, the study looked at peripheral blood alone. Preferential use of TRBV28, TRBJ1-2 and TRBJ2-5 was observed in persistent disease, whereas TRBV20-1 and TRBJ2-1 were favored in newly diagnosed disease. The small sample size was acknowledged by the authors as a limitation that may reduce accuracy. A larger number of public clonotypes was shared among persistent patients (around 2,700) than among newly diagnosed patients (around 970). Lower TCR Shannon entropy and fewer highly expanded clones were observed in persistent Graves' disease patients than in newly diagnosed patients, which suggested clonal expansion.

The data were also submitted as part of a second study, on T cells in Graves' hyperthyroidism and ophthalmopathy. Reported in the second study: Graves' hyperthyroidism was defined as stable when no progression to ophthalmopathy occurred over 18 months of follow-up. Hyperthyroidism patients were newly diagnosed, with disease duration under 2 months, and aged 18 to 65 years. The study excluded patients with uncontrolled infections, other autoimmune diseases, pregnancy or lactation. Diagnoses were based on clinical symptoms, serum thyroxine and TRAb, thyroid ultrasound and orbital computed tomography. For the first round of RT-PCR on the TCR CDR3, the HTBI primer set was used together with the Qiagen OneStep RT-PCR kit. Most expanded thyroid clonotypes (frequency above 0.001) were also found in blood, which suggests that blood repertoires may mirror thyroid immune responses. A model built on a 13 V-J signature distinguished ophthalmopathy from stable hyperthyroidism, reaching roughly 88% sensitivity and around 81% specificity in cross-validation and 80%/75% in testing. In validation, progression to ophthalmopathy was predicted by the model with 70% to 71% sensitivity and 72% to 80% specificity, a median of approximately 6.5 months before onset. TCR V-J signatures able to tell the groups apart were searched for in a discovery cohort of some 97 patients, of whom around 43 had Graves' ophthalmopathy and some 60 had stable Graves' hyperthyroidism. An independent validation cohort of under 20 hyperthyroidism patients and approximately 17 patients who later progressed to ophthalmopathy tested prospective prediction of ophthalmopathy. The roughly 100 discovery patients were randomly divided into training and test sets at a 7:3 ratio. Thyroid tissue and blood T-cell repertoires from roughly 6 Graves' hyperthyroidism patients were also compared in the study. After blood sampling, hyperthyroidism patients were treated with methimazole at a starting dose of 30 mg daily, and ophthalmopathy patients were treated with high-dose intravenous methylprednisolone. A second multiplex PCR round built the libraries, followed by size selection and purification. Sequencing of the libraries was done on an Illumina HiSeq2000 using paired-end 100 bp reads. SOAPnuke was used to process the raw data, removing reads that contained adapters or uncalled bases, had a mean Phred below 15, or lacked an exact match to the constant primer or identifier. COPE v1.2.5 was used to merge the high-quality paired reads, and each unique nucleotide sequence was defined as a clonotype. MiTCR v1.1 was used to align the clonotypes against IMGT TRBV, TRBD and TRBJ reference segments. Analysis was restricted to V-J combinations with a frequency above 0.0001, which covered about 99% of repertoires. The TCS score was defined as F50 (clonal expansion) divided by E x V (chaos), with BLOSUM62-based TCRdist calculated between CDR3 peptides within each V-J. Welch's t-statistics and random forest reduced around 550 V-J features to fewer than 15, which were used in a naive Bayes classifier (R e1071). No statistical method was used to set the sample size in advance, and investigators knew the group allocation. TCR Vbeta CDR3 sequencing of 120 to 150 peripheral blood samples (over 40 ophthalmopathy, 75 to 80 hyperthyroidism and around 17 progressor patients) is reported in the paper.

The TCR originated in a young woman with Graves disease. Donor details come from another sample of the same person, matched by shared clones. This sequence uses TRBV28 and TRBJ1-2; TRBD1 is possibly the D segment (5 matching bases). This material consisted of peripheral blood mononuclear cells (PBMCs), taken at new diagnosis, from a patient treated with antithyroid drugs. The CDR3 protein: CASSDLGPRAYTF. Read as DNA, the sequence is TGTGCCAGCAGTGACCTGGGACCGAGAGCCTACACCTTC.